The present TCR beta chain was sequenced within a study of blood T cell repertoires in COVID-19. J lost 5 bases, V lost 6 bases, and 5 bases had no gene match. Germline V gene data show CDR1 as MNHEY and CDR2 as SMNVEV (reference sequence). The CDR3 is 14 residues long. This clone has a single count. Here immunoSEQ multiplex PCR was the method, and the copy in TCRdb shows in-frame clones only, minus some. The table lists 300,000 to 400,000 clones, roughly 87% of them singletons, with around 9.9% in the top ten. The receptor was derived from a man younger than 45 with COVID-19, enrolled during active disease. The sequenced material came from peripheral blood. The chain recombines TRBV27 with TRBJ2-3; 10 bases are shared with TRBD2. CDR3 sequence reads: CASRSGGAEDTQYF. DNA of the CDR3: TGTGCCAGCAGAAGCGGGGGGGCCGAAGATACGCAGTATTTT.